This record looks at one TCR beta chain sequence and its context. The data are from a study of blood T cell repertoires in COVID-19. Study as a whole: The United States, Italy and Spain provided the acute and convalescent COVID-19 samples. PBMCs, B-cell-depleted T cells, or T cells were the source of the cDNA or gDNA that made up the material.

Here immunoSEQ multiplex PCR was the method, and the copy in TCRdb shows in-frame clones only, minus some. The sample has 110,000 to 150,000 clones; 81% are singletons. CDR3 size: 15 residues. Germline loops: CDR1 SGHNT, CDR2 YYREEE (reference sequence). V was cut by 2 bases and J by 1 base, with 12 bases left in between. V is TRBV5-4 and J is TRBJ1-1, with D perhaps matching TRBD1 (6 bases). Sequences were obtained from peripheral blood. The receptor was isolated from a human donor in a cohort sampled during active COVID-19. CDR3 DNA sequence: TGTGCCAGCAGCTTTGGTGGACAGTCGAACACTGAAGCTTTCTTT. This codes for CASSFGGQSNTEAFF.